These 24 T cell receptor beta chains were all obtained from the same sample, sequenced in a study of Tregs in tolerant kidney transplant recipients. Method: immunoSEQ multiplex PCR; TCRdb's copy keeps in-frame clones and lacks some. The sample contains 120,000 or so clones, roughly 93% of which appear only once. The sample comprised CD4+ T cells from blood. These TCRs come from a human donor in good health.

V is TRBV5-1 and J is TRBJ2-2, with a tentative D call TRBD1 (5 bases). Germline lookup yields CDR1 SGHRS and CDR2 YFSETQ. CDR3 length: 14 amino acids. V gave up 0 bases and J gave up 4 bases, with 7 bases separating them. This chain's CDR3 is CASSLEGRTGELFF. CDR3 nucleotide sequence: TGCGCCAGCAGCTTGGAGGGGCGCACCGGGGAGCTGTTTTTT.

The rearrangement links TRBV6-4 to TRBJ1-5; no clear D. This CDR3 region has 16 residues. Germline V gene data show CDR1 as MRHNA and CDR2 as SNTAGT. V lost 3 bases and J lost 1, with 13 bases in between. In nucleotides, the CDR3 is TGTGCCAGCAGTGAAGGCGGGGAATCGAGCAATCAGCCCCAGCATTTT. It is translated as CASSEGGESSNQPQHF.

The chain has TRBV5-1 and TRBJ2-5, with D hard to call. V lost 5 bases, J lost 2 bases, and 10 bases lay in between. CDR3 size: 13 residues. Germline V CDR1 and CDR2: SGHRS, YFSETQ. The chain's CDR3 is CASSRLGQETQYF. The CDR3 DNA follows: TGCGCCAGCAGTCGTCTAGGACAAGAGACCCAGTACTTC.

The V gene is TRBV29-1, the J gene TRBJ1-2; D is possibly TRBD1 (5 bases). Germline CDR1 and CDR2: SQVTM and ANQGSEA. CDR3 length: 12 residues. Deletions cut 6 bases from V and 8 bases from J, with 16 bases between. This CDR3 reads CSVGPDGGGYTF. The CDR3 DNA reads TGCAGCGTGGGACCCGACGGGGGGGGCTACACCTTC. Variable domain in full (rest from reference TRBV29-1 and TRBJ1-2): SAVISQKPSRDICQRGTSLTIQCQVDSQVTMMFWYRQQPGQSLTLIATANQGSEATYESGFVIDKFPISRPNLTFSTLTVSNMSPEDSSIYLCSVGPDGGGYTFGSGTRLTVV.

The chain is built from TRBV11-2 and TRBJ2-7, with 9 bases lining up with TRBD2. The CDR3 covers 14 residues. CDR1 is SGHAT and CDR2 is FQNNGV in the germline V gene. The ends lost 2 bases at V and 4 bases at J; junction bases unmatched: 3. This CDR3 is CASSLTSGRYEQYF. Written as DNA, the CDR3 is TGTGCCAGCAGCTTAACAAGCGGGAGGTACGAGCAGTACTTC.

V gene TRBV7-2 combines with J gene TRBJ1-6; D gene ambiguous. Germline V gene lookup returns CDR1 SGHTA and CDR2 FQGNSA. CDR3 length: 15 residues. Deletions cut 4 bases from V and 8 bases from J, with 15 bases between. The CDR3 DNA sequence: TGTGCCAGCAGCTCGACATGGCCGGACGATTCACCCCTCCACTTT. Translated: CASSSTWPDDSPLHF.

The gene calls are TRBV9 and TRBJ2-1; the D is unclear. Trimming pared 0 bases from V and 8 bases from J, leaving 18 bases between. The germline V gene encodes CDR1 SGDLS and CDR2 YYNGEE. The CDR3 loop spans 16 amino acids. The DNA for the CDR3 is TGTGCCAGCAGCGTAGAGGTTAGCCTCCGGCGGCATGAGCAGTTCTTC. Amino acid sequence: CASSVEVSLRRHEQFF.

The genes are TRBV6-5 and TRBJ1-5; TRBD1 aligns across 9 bases. The germline V gene has CDR1 MNHEY and CDR2 SVGAGI. The CDR3 has 14 amino acids. J lost 3 bases, V lost 8 bases, and 5 bases had no gene match. The CDR3 sequence is CASGDRVNNQPQHF. The DNA of the CDR3 is TGTGCCAGCGGGGACAGGGTCAACAATCAGCCCCAGCATTTT.

The genes are TRBV9 and TRBJ2-5; D may be TRBD1 or TRBD2 (6 bases each). Trimming removed 0 bases from V and 5 bases from J, with 11 bases in between. CDR1 SGDLS and CDR2 YYNGEE come from the germline V gene. This CDR3 is built from 14 residues. The CDR3 loop is CASSVVGGRETQYF. The CDR3 nucleotides read TGTGCCAGCAGCGTAGTGGGGGGCAGGGAGACCCAGTACTTC.

The chain uses TRBV7-8 and TRBJ2-7, with D possibly matching TRBD2 (5 bases). With 5 bases removed from V and 0 bases from J, the gap between germline ends came to 17 bases. The CDR3 length is 16 residues. Per germline, CDR1 SGHVS and CDR2 FQNEAQ. The CDR3: CASSRTGVSGSYEQYF. Here the CDR3 DNA reads TGTGCCAGCAGCCGGACCGGGGTGTCGGGCTCCTACGAGCAGTACTTC.

This clone was found once. The V gene is TRBV18, the J gene TRBJ2-2, with D unclear. CDR1 is KGHSH and CDR2 is LQKENI in the germline V gene. This CDR3 contains 14 residues. V was clipped by 3 bases and J by 6 bases, with 11 bases between them. The DNA of the CDR3 is TGTGCCAGCTCACCGCCCCCTGCGTCCGGGGAGCTGTTTTTT. It specifies CASSPPPASGELFF.

V gene TRBV5-1 combines with J gene TRBJ1-6; D perhaps matches TRBD1 (6 bases). Germline-derived CDR1 and CDR2 are SGHRS and YFSETQ. V was pared by 1 base and J by 7 bases, with 9 bases between. The CDR3 extends over 14 amino acids. The CDR3 DNA follows: TGCGCCAGCAGCTTGACAGGGAGGAATTCACCCCTCCACTTT. This codes for CASSLTGRNSPLHF.

The rearrangement joins TRBV5-4 to TRBJ2-2; 12 bases map to TRBD1. There are 15 residues in the CDR3. The V gene end was trimmed by 4 bases and the J gene end by 6 bases; junction bases not matched to a gene: 4. Germline V gives CDR1 SGHNT, CDR2 YYREEE (reference sequence). In DNA, the CDR3 is TGTGCCAGCAGCAGGGGACAGGGGGCCGCCGGGGAGCTGTTTTTT. Translating it yields CASSRGQGAAGELFF.

The chain uses TRBV11-2 and TRBJ2-7, with TRBD2 identical over 15 bases. V lost 1 base, J lost 6 bases, and 10 bases stayed unmatched. The CDR3 runs to 18 residues. CDR1 is SGHAT and CDR2 is FQNNGV in the germline V gene. In nucleotides, the CDR3 is TGTGCCAGCAGCTTAGCCCCCGGACTAGCGGGAGGGGCGGGCGAGCAGTACTTC. It translates to CASSLAPGLAGGAGEQYF. Looking up the rest from reference TRBV11-2 and TRBJ2-7 gives the full variable domain: EAGVAQSPRYKIIEKRQSVAFWCNPISGHATLYWYQQILGQGPKLLIQFQNNGVVDDSQLPKDRFSAERLKGVDSTLKIQPAKLEDSAVYLCASSLAPGLAGGAGEQYFGPGTRLTVT.

This clone was picked up a small number of times. The J gene is TRBJ1-1, the V gene TRBV5-1; D gene unclear. The CDR3 contains 15 residues. From germline, CDR1 is SGHRS and CDR2 YFSETQ. V lost 1 base, J lost 1 base, and 11 bases lay in between. The DNA for the CDR3 is TGCGCCAGCAGCTTGTGGGGAGGCACGAACACTGAAGCTTTCTTT. Its translation: CASSLWGGTNTEAFF.

V and J are TRBV14 and TRBJ2-5; TRBD1 agrees at 10 bases. The germline CDR1 and CDR2 sequences are SGHDN and FVKESK. CDR3 size: 16 residues. V shed 4 bases and J 5 bases; nucleotides not matched to a gene: 10. In DNA, the CDR3 is TGTGCCAGCAGCCCCAAACCGGGACAGGGGTTGGAGACCCAGTACTTC. Translating it yields CASSPKPGQGLETQYF.

The chain joins TRBV5-1 to TRBJ1-3; a possible D gene is TRBD1 (5 bases). CDR1 SGHRS and CDR2 YFSETQ come from the germline V gene. V was shortened by 1 base and J by 0 bases, with 11 bases between the two germline ends. CDR3 length equals 16 residues. The CDR3 sequence: CASSLKGPDSGNTIYF. The CDR3 DNA follows: TGCGCCAGCAGCTTGAAGGGGCCTGACTCTGGAAACACCATATATTTT.

This sequence joins TRBV29-1 and TRBJ2-7, with D unresolved. Trimming removed 4 bases at V and 6 bases at J, with 16 bases between. Germline CDR1 reads SQVTM; CDR2 reads ANQGSEA. The CDR3 contains 13 residues. For the CDR3, the DNA is TGCAGCGTTGGCCCAGAGAAACGGAGCGAGCAGTACTTC. Encoded protein: CSVGPEKRSEQYF.

This clone has a single count. The chain uses TRBV6-5 and TRBJ1-2; 7 bases agree with TRBD1. Germline V gene lookup returns CDR1 MNHEY and CDR2 SVGAGI. This CDR3 contains 15 residues. V gave up 7 bases and J gave up 1 base; unmatched junction bases: 9. The CDR3: CASTPRQGGNYGYTF. The CDR3 DNA reads as TGTGCCAGCACCCCCCGGCAGGGGGGTAACTATGGCTACACCTTC.

CDR3 in DNA: TGTGCCAGCAGGGATAGGCCCGCTAGCACAGATACGCAGTATTTT. Translation: CASRDRPASTDTQYF. The V call is TRBV6-1, the J call TRBJ2-3; unclear D gene. CDR3 length equals 15 residues. Germline CDR1 MNHNS, CDR2 SASEGT. Between the trimmed V and J ends, which lost 6 bases and 0 bases, there was a span of 13 bases.

This clone has a single count. V is TRBV5-6 and J is TRBJ1-2, with D unresolved. Trimming cost V 2 bases and J 8 bases, with 19 bases left between them. The germline V gene encodes CDR1 SGHDT and CDR2 YYEEEE. The CDR3 contains 15 residues. The CDR3 protein is CASSFVGTKYEGYTF. DNA for the CDR3: TGTGCCAGCAGCTTTGTAGGAACAAAATACGAGGGCTACACCTTC.

The chain recombines TRBV4-2 with TRBJ2-5; D remains unclear. The CDR3 extends over 16 amino acids. V gave up 0 bases and J gave up 5 bases, with 16 bases separating them. Germline values: CDR1 LGHNA, CDR2 YNFKEQ. The CDR3 region is CASSQEHWSVSETQYF. For the CDR3, the DNA is TGTGCCAGCAGCCAAGAACACTGGTCGGTGTCGGAGACCCAGTACTTC.

This rearrangement joins TRBV2 to TRBJ1-3; D uncertain. Germline CDR1 and CDR2: SNHLY and FYNNEI. The V end was cut by 5 bases, the J end by 0 bases, with 8 bases between. This CDR3 comprises 14 residues. The CDR3 DNA reads TGTGCCAGCAGTAGACAAATCTCTGGAAACACCATATATTTT. It translates to CASSRQISGNTIYF.

This clone was picked up one time. J is TRBJ2-1 and V is TRBV7-3; no clear D. CDR1 and CDR2 (germline): SGHTA, FQGTGA. The CDR3 extends over 15 amino acids. V gave up 3 bases and J gave up 0 bases, with 9 bases separating them. CDR3 nucleotides: TGTGCCAGCAGCTTTCGGCGGAGCTCCTACAATGAGCAGTTCTTC. Residues: CASSFRRSSYNEQFF. Variable domain in full (rest from reference TRBV7-3 and TRBJ2-1): GAGVSQTPSNKVTEKGKYVELRCDPISGHTALYWYRQSLGQGPEFLIYFQGTGAADDSGLPNDRFFAVRPEGSVSTLKIQRTERGDSAVYLCASSFRRSSYNEQFFGPGTRLTVL.